The 13 T cell receptor beta chains in this list originate from one sample, sequenced in a study of beta chain features in type 1 diabetes. Isolated RNA was reverse transcribed in full, so expressed TCRB transcripts were sequenced. This table comes from immunoSEQ multiplex PCR, and its TCRdb copy is limited to in-frame clones, with some not included. The sample includes about 320,000 clones, around 15% of them seen just once. Specimen: central memory CD4+ T cells from blood. These receptors all stem from a young man in good health.

This clone occurred a few times. The chain uses TRBV20-1 and TRBJ2-7; D might be TRBD1 (6 bases). From germline, CDR1 is DFQATT and CDR2 SNEGSKA (reference sequence). Trimming took 6 bases from V and 5 from J, leaving 11 bases between them. CDR3 length equals 11 residues. The CDR3, as DNA: TGCAGTGCCCATCAGGGGAACGAGCAGTACGTC. The encoded protein is CSAHQGNEQYV.

This clone was counted many times. The chain joins TRBV4-1 to TRBJ1-5; 7 bases are shared with TRBD1. The CDR3 spans 15 residues. J was trimmed by 4 bases and V by 3 bases; bases with no gene match: 6. Germline V gene lookup returns CDR1 MGHRA and CDR2 YSYEKL. The CDR3 region has the DNA TGCGCCAGCAGCCAGGGACAGACTTCAAATCAGCCCCAGCATTTT. It is translated as CASSQGQTSNQPQHF.

The chain carries TRBV6-1 and TRBJ2-6; D gene uncertain. This CDR3 has 14 amino acids. The ends were cut back, 5 bases at V and 2 bases at J, with 7 bases in the middle. Germline CDR1 reads MNHNS; CDR2 reads SASEGT. The CDR3 is CASSLLPGANVLTF. The CDR3 DNA is TGTGCCAGCAGTTTACTCCCTGGGGCCAACGTCCTGACTTTC.

The chain employs TRBV2 and TRBJ1-1; tentative D call: TRBD1 (5 bases). The CDR3 spans 13 residues. Germline CDR1 and CDR2: SNHLY and FYNNEI. The V end lost 5 bases, the J end lost 6 bases, and 13 bases lay between the germline ends. The CDR3 sequence is CASSRRDGPEAFF. The DNA of the CDR3 is TGTGCCAGCAGTAGACGGGACGGACCTGAAGCTTTCTTT.

This clone was seen a few times. The V and J genes are TRBV7-9 and TRBJ2-7; D is perhaps TRBD2 (6 bases). CDR3 length: 17 amino acids. CDR1 is SEHNR and CDR2 is FQNEAQ in the germline V gene (reference sequence). V lost 4 bases, J lost 2 bases, and 21 bases lay in between. CDR3 in amino acids: CASSSRRLRGSPYEQYV. CDR3 bases: TGTGCCAGCAGCTCCAGACGACTACGGGGGTCCCCCTACGAGCAGTACGTC.

A word on this clone: One end of the junction varies from germline; a read error may be responsible. The rearrangement links TRBV6-1 to TRBJ2-1, with unresolved D. Germline CDR1 reads MNHNS; CDR2 reads SASEGT. This CDR3 has 12 residues. The DNA for the CDR3 is TGTGCCATCAGTTGGAGTGGAAATGAGCAGTTCTTC. This encodes CAISWSGNEQFF.

This clone showed up just once. The genes are TRBV5-1 and TRBJ1-3; maybe TRBD1 (6 bases). V shed 2 bases and J shed 0 bases, with 9 bases lying between them. Germline V gene lookup returns CDR1 SGHRS and CDR2 YFSETQ. This CDR3 has 15 amino acids. In DNA, the CDR3 is TGCGCCAGCAGCTTACAGGGATCCTCTGGAAACACCATATATTTT. It specifies CASSLQGSSGNTIYF.

The J gene is TRBJ1-1, the V gene TRBV28; the D gene is possibly TRBD1 (5 bases). This CDR3 comprises 11 residues. Deletions cut 11 bases from V and 11 bases from J, with 18 bases between. The germline CDR1 and CDR2 sequences are MDHEN and SYDVKM. CDR3 sequence (DNA): TGTGCCGGAGGGACCCTTCGTGGGGCTTTCTTT. It encodes CAGGTLRGAFF. The full variable domain, completed using reference TRBV28 and TRBJ1-1, is DVKVTQSSRYLVKRTGEKVFLECVQDMDHENMFWYRQDPGLGLRLIYFSYDVKMKEKGDIPEGYSVSREKKERFSLILESASTNQTSMYLCAGGTLRGAFFGQGTRLTVV.

This chain uses TRBV27 with TRBJ2-2, with a possible D match to TRBD1 (5 bases). Deletions cut 3 bases from V and 6 bases from J, with 14 bases between. CDR1 and CDR2 (germline): MNHEY, SMNVEV (reference sequence). The CDR3 loop spans 15 amino acids. Here the CDR3 DNA reads TGTGCCAGCAGTTTCAGGGCGCCAAAAGCCGGGGAGCTGTTTTTT. Protein product: CASSFRAPKAGELFF.

The chain has TRBV7-3 and TRBJ2-1, with D possibly matching TRBD1 (5 bases). Trimming took off 5 bases at V and 6 bases at J, with 14 bases between the two ends. Germline CDR1 SGHTA, CDR2 FQGTGA. There are 14 residues in the CDR3. CDR3 in amino acids: CASSKSGHINEQFF. The DNA for the CDR3 is TGTGCCAGCAGCAAGAGTGGACACATCAATGAGCAGTTCTTC.

V usage is TRBV11-2 and J usage is TRBJ2-1, with D perhaps matching TRBD1 or TRBD2 (5 bases each). CDR1 is SGHAT, CDR2 FQNNGV, per germline. The CDR3 runs to 13 residues. The germline V and J ends were trimmed by 8 bases and 5 bases, with 13 bases remaining between them. The CDR3 region is CASGRDRDNEQFF. DNA of the CDR3: TGTGCCAGCGGTAGGGACCGAGACAATGAGCAGTTCTTC.

The J gene is TRBJ2-1, the V gene TRBV5-6, with TRBD2 identical over 9 bases. The CDR3 is 17 amino acids. With 3 bases clipped from V and 4 bases from J, the junction kept 11 bases outside the gene matches. The germline gives CDR1 SGHDT, CDR2 YYEEEE. The CDR3 protein is CASSSRTPSGAYNEQFF. The CDR3, as DNA: TGTGCCAGCAGCTCGCGAACCCCTAGCGGGGCGTACAATGAGCAGTTCTTC. The full variable domain, its missing parts supplied by reference TRBV5-6 and TRBJ2-1, is DAGVTQSPTHLIKTRGQQVTLRCSPKSGHDTVSWYQQALGQGPQFIFQYYEEEERQRGNFPDRFSGHQFPNYSSELNVNALLLGDSALYLCASSSRTPSGAYNEQFFGPGTRLTVL.

Concerning this clone itself: The sample contains more than one DNA sequence encoding this CDR3. V is TRBV18 and J is TRBJ2-1; no definite D call. This CDR3 is built from 12 residues. The germline V gene encodes CDR1 KGHSH and CDR2 LQKENI. V was clipped by 4 bases and J by 7 bases, with 8 bases between them. CDR3 bases: TGTGCCAGCTCACGAGATCGGAATGAGCAGTTCTTC. Encoded protein: CASSRDRNEQFF.